These 22 T cell receptor beta chains were sequenced from one sample in a study of blood T cell repertoires in COVID-19. Using immunoSEQ multiplex PCR, the repertoire was profiled, and TCRdb retains in-frame clones only, with some absent. In the table there are 150,000 to 200,000 clones, roughly 80% of which are singletons. The sample taken for sequencing was peripheral blood. The receptors stem from a human donor in a cohort sampled during active COVID-19.

This chain joins TRBV6-5 and TRBJ2-7; 10 positions agree with TRBD2. V was pared by 6 bases and J by 4 bases, with 6 bases of the junction left unmatched. CDR1 is MNHEY and CDR2 is SVGAGI in the germline V gene. The length of the CDR3 is 14 residues. The DNA for the CDR3 is TGTGCCAGCAGATTACTAGCGGGGATTTACGAGCAGTACTTC. Its protein is CASRLLAGIYEQYF.

The V call is TRBV5-4, the J call TRBJ2-7; D ambiguous. The CDR3 consists of 16 residues. Germline V gives CDR1 SGHNT, CDR2 YYREEE (reference sequence). V lost 0 bases, J lost 0 bases, and 13 bases lay in between. The CDR3 spells CASSLDEALSSYEQYF. CDR3 nucleotides: TGTGCCAGCAGCTTGGACGAGGCCCTCAGCTCCTACGAGCAGTACTTC. Full variable domain (rest looked up from reference TRBV5-4 and TRBJ2-7): ETGVTQSPTHLIKTRGQQVTLRCSSQSGHNTVSWYQQALGQGPQFIFQYYREEENGRGNFPPRFSGLQFPNYSSELNVNALELDDSALYLCASSLDEALSSYEQYFGPGTRLTVT.

The chain is built from TRBV18 and TRBJ1-1; the match to TRBD1 covers 7 bases. Losses at the gene ends were 5 bases for V and 1 base for J; bases not matched to a gene: 7. Germline V gives CDR1 KGHSH, CDR2 LQKENI. The CDR3 is 15 residues long. In DNA form, the CDR3 reads TGTGCCAGCTCAACGACAGGGAATGGGAACACTGAAGCTTTCTTT. Protein sequence: CASSTTGNGNTEAFF.

V and J are TRBV5-1 and TRBJ2-1, with TRBD1 matching over 11 bases. Germline V gene sequence: CDR1 SGHRS, CDR2 YFSETQ. This CDR3 region has 15 residues. V lost 2 bases, J lost 4 bases, and 2 bases stayed unmatched. The CDR3 nucleotides read TGCGCCAGCAGCTTAGGACAGGGGGCTTACAATGAGCAGTTCTTC. Translating it yields CASSLGQGAYNEQFF.

The chain links TRBV7-9 to TRBJ2-7; tentative D call: TRBD2 (5 bases). The CDR3 runs 14 residues. V lost 4 bases, J lost 3 bases, and 13 bases lay in between. The germline V gene encodes CDR1 SEHNR and CDR2 FQNEAQ (reference sequence). The CDR3: CASSSHQGSYEQYF. The CDR3 coding sequence is TGTGCCAGCAGCTCACACCAAGGGAGCTACGAGCAGTACTTC.

The V and J genes are TRBV9 and TRBJ2-6, with D perhaps matching TRBD2 (5 bases). Trimming left V 2 bases short and J 1 base short, with 10 bases between. The CDR3 runs to 16 residues. Germline loops: CDR1 SGDLS, CDR2 YYNGEE. The CDR3 DNA is TGTGCCAGCAGCGTGAATATAGCGTCTGGGGCCAACGTCCTGACTTTC. Translating it yields CASSVNIASGANVLTF.

The rearrangement joins TRBV3-1 (or the pseudogene TRBV3-2) to TRBJ2-7; 12 nucleotides align to TRBD1. V shed 0 bases and J 5 bases; nucleotides not matched to a gene: 5. The germline gives CDR1 LGHDT, CDR2 YNNKEL (reference sequence). The length of the CDR3 is 16 residues. This chain's CDR3 is CASSQDGGTGGDEQYF. In nucleotides, the CDR3 is TGTGCCAGCAGCCAAGATGGGGGGACAGGGGGCGACGAGCAGTACTTC.

V is TRBV18 and J is TRBJ2-7; D is perhaps TRBD1 (7 bases). Germline V gene data show CDR1 as KGHSH and CDR2 as LQKENI. Trimming pared 6 bases from V and 11 bases from J, leaving 17 bases between. This CDR3 has 12 amino acids. The CDR3 DNA sequence: TGTGCCAGCTCCAGGGCCGACAGGGAGGAGTACTTC. This translates into CASSRADREEYF.

The V gene is TRBV4-1, the J gene TRBJ1-4; 7 nucleotides line up with TRBD1. The CDR3 is made up of 19 amino acids. With V trimmed by 2 bases and J by 12 bases, 24 bases remained unmatched. Germline CDR1 and CDR2: MGHRA and YSYEKL. The CDR3 bases are TGCGCCAGCAGCCAAACAGCCCCCGGGACAGAGATCTCGAATGTGGAACTGTTTTTT. Translation: CASSQTAPGTEISNVELFF.

The chain links TRBV4-2 to TRBJ2-1; TRBD2 matches at 13 bases. Germline values: CDR1 LGHNA, CDR2 YNFKEQ. This CDR3 has 16 residues. J was trimmed by 9 bases and V by 4 bases; bases with no gene match: 9. CDR3 in DNA: TGTGCCAGCAGCCGCTCTGGGACTAGCGGGGCCGGTGAGCAGTTCTTC. Protein sequence: CASSRSGTSGAGEQFF.

The chain combines TRBV6-4 with TRBJ1-1; D is ambiguous. The germline CDR1 and CDR2 sequences are MRHNA and SNTAGT. This CDR3 is built from 13 residues. Trimming stripped 4 bases from V and 6 bases from J, with 12 bases between. The CDR3 is CASSASGQSEAFF. For the CDR3, the DNA is TGTGCCAGCAGTGCCAGTGGGCAATCTGAAGCTTTCTTT.

With respect to this clone: The sample has other DNA sequences that encode this CDR3 too. This chain uses TRBV5-1 with TRBJ1-1; TRBD1 matches at 7 bases. The CDR3 contains 15 residues. Germline-derived CDR1 and CDR2 are SGHRS and YFSETQ. The trim removed 0 bases at V and 0 bases at J, leaving 2 bases unmatched. The DNA of the CDR3 is TGCGCCAGCAGCTTGGGACAGGGACTGAACACTGAAGCTTTCTTT. Residues: CASSLGQGLNTEAFF.

The chain links TRBV4-2 to TRBJ1-2, with D tentatively TRBD1 (6 bases). Trimming took off 4 bases at V and 1 base at J, with 19 bases between the two ends. From germline, CDR1 is LGHNA and CDR2 YNFKEQ. The CDR3 sequence is 17 residues long. The chain's CDR3 is CASSPIRDNDLNYGYTF. The CDR3 bases are TGTGCCAGCAGCCCGATCCGGGACAACGACCTTAACTATGGCTACACCTTC.

This chain links TRBV10-2 with TRBJ1-2, with 7 bases lining up with TRBD1. From germline, CDR1 is WSHSY and CDR2 SAAADI. Unmatched junction bases numbered 6, after V lost 0 bases and J lost 8 bases. The CDR3 extends over 14 amino acids. The CDR3 spells CASSESTGFSGYTF. CDR3 DNA: TGCGCCAGCAGTGAGTCGACAGGGTTTTCGGGCTACACCTTC.

A single count supports this clone. The rearrangement joins TRBV11-2 to TRBJ1-4; D is possibly TRBD1 (6 bases). Germline values: CDR1 SGHAT, CDR2 FQNNGV. Trimming removed 5 bases from V and 8 bases from J, with 15 bases in between. This CDR3 has 14 amino acids. CDR3 in amino acids: CASSAYRDDEKLFF. In DNA, the CDR3 is TGTGCCAGCAGCGCCTACAGGGATGACGAAAAACTGTTTTTT. The entire variable domain, with the rest obtained from reference TRBV11-2 and TRBJ1-4, is as follows: EAGVAQSPRYKIIEKRQSVAFWCNPISGHATLYWYQQILGQGPKLLIQFQNNGVVDDSQLPKDRFSAERLKGVDSTLKIQPAKLEDSAVYLCASSAYRDDEKLFFGSGTQLSVL.

The chain combines TRBV27 with TRBJ1-3; D uncertain. CDR3 length: 13 amino acids. Germline CDR1 MNHEY, CDR2 SMNVEV (reference sequence). Trimming shortened V by 3 bases and J by 4 bases, and 7 bases separated the two germline ends. For the CDR3, the DNA is TGTGCCAGCAGTTTCCAACACGGAAACACCATATATTTT. It yields the protein CASSFQHGNTIYF.

The rearrangement links TRBV19 to TRBJ1-1, with TRBD1 matching over 7 bases. The CDR3 consists of 13 residues. J lost 7 bases, V lost 5 bases, and 7 bases had no gene match. Germline CDR1 and CDR2: LNHDA and SQIVND (reference sequence). CDR3 protein: CASSFDRVREAFF. CDR3 bases: TGTGCCAGTAGTTTTGACAGGGTTCGTGAAGCTTTCTTT. Based on the CDR3 plus reference TRBV19 and TRBJ1-1, the full variable domain is DGGITQSPKYLFRKEGQNVTLSCEQNLNHDAMYWYRQDPGQGLRLIYYSQIVNDFQKGDIAEGYSVSREKKESFPLTVTSAQKNPTAFYLCASSFDRVREAFFGQGTRLTVV.

This rearrangement joins TRBV7-9 to TRBJ1-1; D unresolved. V lost 2 bases, J lost 2 bases, and 6 bases lay in between. Germline CDR1 and CDR2: SEHNR and FQNEAQ (reference sequence). The CDR3 is made up of 13 amino acids. CDR3 DNA sequence: TGTGCCAGCAGCTTAACAGTCAACACTGAAGCTTTCTTT. This gives the protein CASSLTVNTEAFF. Looking up the rest from reference TRBV7-9 and TRBJ1-1 gives the full variable domain: DTGVSQNPRHKITKRGQNVTFRCDPISEHNRLYWYRQTLGQGPEFLTYFQNEAQLEKSRLLSDRFSAERPKGSFSTLEIQRTEQGDSAMYLCASSLTVNTEAFFGQGTRLTVV.

The chain carries TRBV2 and TRBJ1-6, with 8 bases identical to TRBD1. V shed 6 bases, J shed 6 bases, and the junction held 7 bases outside the gene matches. CDR1 is SNHLY, CDR2 FYNNEI, per germline. CDR3 length equals 15 residues. CDR3 sequence reads: CASRERTGPNSPLHF. CDR3 bases: TGTGCCAGCAGGGAACGGACAGGGCCTAATTCACCCCTCCACTTT.

This chain connects TRBV9 to TRBJ2-7; a possible D gene is TRBD1 (6 bases). The ends were cut back, 4 bases at V and 3 bases at J, with 11 bases in the middle. Germline CDR1 and CDR2: SGDLS and YYNGEE. The CDR3 extends over 13 amino acids. The CDR3 coding sequence is TGTGCCAGCAGCCCGGGACAAGACTACGAGCAGTACTTC. Translated, it gives CASSPGQDYEQYF.

The DNA of the CDR3 is TGTGCCAGCAGTAGGGACATCCAGAGCACAGATACGCAGTATTTT. This encodes CASSRDIQSTDTQYF. The chain employs TRBV7-2 and TRBJ2-3; possible D gene TRBD1, 6 bases. The CDR3 is made up of 15 amino acids. V dropped 6 bases and J dropped 0 bases, with 13 bases sitting between them. Looked up from germline, CDR1 is SGHTA and CDR2 is FQGNSA.

This clone was counted between two and nine times. The rearrangement joins TRBV5-1 to TRBJ1-1; D is undetermined. The germline V and J ends were trimmed by 0 bases and 0 bases, with 9 bases remaining between them. Looked up from germline, CDR1 is SGHRS and CDR2 is YFSETQ. The CDR3 is 15 residues long. DNA for the CDR3: TGCGCCAGCAGCTTGGTCGGCGGATTGAACACTGAAGCTTTCTTT. It specifies CASSLVGGLNTEAFF.